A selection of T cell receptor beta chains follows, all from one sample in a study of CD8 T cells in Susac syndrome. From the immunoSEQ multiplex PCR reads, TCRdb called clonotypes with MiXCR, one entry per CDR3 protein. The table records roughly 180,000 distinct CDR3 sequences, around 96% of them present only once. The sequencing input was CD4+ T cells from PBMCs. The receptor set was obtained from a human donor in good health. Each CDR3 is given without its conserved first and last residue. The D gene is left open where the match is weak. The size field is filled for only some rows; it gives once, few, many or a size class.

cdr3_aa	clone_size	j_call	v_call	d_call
ASSQGAANYGYT	.	TRBJ1-2	TRBV4-3	.
SAPSPGTGSYEQY	.	TRBJ2-7	TRBV20-1	.
ASSVNSPQTQY	.	TRBJ2-5	TRBV2	.
ASAETGGTDTQY	.	TRBJ2-3	TRBV12-5	TRBD1
ASTQRGGYEQY	.	TRBJ2-7	TRBV6-6	.
AYQSLRETQY	.	TRBJ2-5	TRBV30	.
ASNRDRNYGYT	once	TRBJ1-2	TRBV19	.
ASSLEVTYEQY	.	TRBJ2-7	TRBV5-1	.
SVVTRPDQPQH	.	TRBJ1-5	TRBV29-1	.
RALGGSIYNEQF	.	TRBJ2-1	TRBV20-1	TRBD2
ASSPYEGGLNEKLF	once	TRBJ1-4	TRBV5-1	.
SASTVFNQPQH	.	TRBJ1-5	TRBV20-1	.
ASSPSSDRYGGYT	once	TRBJ1-2	TRBV18	TRBD1
ASSSPSSQGYEQY	.	TRBJ2-7	TRBV28	.
ASMRELYNEQF	.	TRBJ2-1	TRBV30	TRBD2
ATSDPDRVGNEQF	.	TRBJ2-1	TRBV24-1	TRBD1
ASWADTYQPQH	once	TRBJ1-5	TRBV6-1	.
SVERGNQY	.	TRBJ2-3	TRBV29-1	.